The T cell receptor (beta chain) under discussion was sequenced for a study of liver allograft versus peripheral blood T cells. Study context: Comparative analysis was performed on T cell receptor repertoires from transplanted livers and from recipients' peripheral blood.

Regarding the study as a whole: Peripheral blood reportedly held T cell receptor repertoires that differed from those inside liver allografts.

TCRdb ran MiXCR on the reads and lists one entry per CDR3 protein. The table has 8,500 or so distinct CDR3 sequences, about 24% seen once. This clonotype is deemed medium-sized. The antigen is not known. Germline V gives CDR1 ENHRY, CDR2 SYGVKD. Trimming took off 3 bases at V and 10 bases at J, with 13 bases between the two ends. The CDR3 has 14 residues. The sequence derives from a human patient who had a liver transplant. Part of the T cell pool may stem from the graft donor. The chain links TRBV10-3 to TRBJ1-6, with no clear D. CDR3 protein: CAISELAETSPLHF. The CDR3 nucleotides read TGTGCCATCAGTGAATTAGCGGAGACCTCACCCCTCCACTTT.